Ten or more counts support the clone carrying this TCR beta chain. What it binds is not known. These data come from a study of T cells after yellow fever vaccination. Study overall: The fractions with low cell numbers were processed using SMART-Seq v4 Ultra Low Input.

J was trimmed by 4 bases and V by 3 bases; bases with no gene match: 1. This CDR3 contains 13 residues. Germline lookup yields CDR1 MNHEY and CDR2 SMNVEV (reference sequence). TCRdb re-analysed the 5' RACE reads in MiXCR, keeping a single row per CDR3 protein. Of about 350,000 distinct CDR3 sequences detected, around 8.1% appear once; the ten largest clones hold 15% to 20%. Whole-study results and caveats: A large majority of primary-vaccination clones showed up again after the booster (96% CD4, 85% to 90% CD8). Though weaker, the secondary response peaked faster, on day 5 versus 15.

The TCR sequence derives from a man aged 18 to 30 who received the YFV17D yellow fever vaccine. Sequencing used PBMCs, obtained about 49 days after the first yellow fever vaccination. The chain joins TRBV27 to TRBJ1-1, with 8 bases aligning to TRBD1. The CDR3 DNA reads TGTGCCAGCAGTTTTACAGGGGGCACTGAAGCTTTCTTT. Residues: CASSFTGGTEAFF.